Sequencing of this T cell receptor (beta chain) was carried out in a study of graft-versus-host responses after intestinal transplantation. Study background: As for transplant type, recipients had multivisceral, liver-intestinal, or isolated intestinal grafts.

This clone has more than one count but fewer than ten. The authors combined some 200,000 CFSE-labeled responder cells with some 200,000 irradiated, violet-dye-labeled stimulator cells in plates. V lost 6 bases, J lost 4 bases, and 6 bases stayed unmatched. The germline CDR1 and CDR2 sequences are MNHEY and SVGAGI. The CDR3 has 14 amino acids. Points from the study as a whole: There were GvH clones found in recipient marrow, and some of them appeared first in ileum or blood.

Repertoires were generated with immunoSEQ multiplex PCR, while TCRdb's copy carries only in-frame clones and drops some. Of some 10,000 clones listed, under 30% were seen once; the top ten hold 6.2%. The genes are TRBV6-5 and TRBJ1-5; 7 bases line up with TRBD1. The source of this sequence is a human patient who received an intestinal transplant. The sequencing here drew on alloreactive CD8+ T cells from a mixed lymphocyte reaction culture, taken before intestinal transplant. This sample's subset: CFSE-low proliferating T cells sorted from roughly 6-day pre-transplant mixed lymphocyte reaction (GvH or HvG direction). This CDR3 is CASRAGTVNQPQHF. CDR3 coding DNA: TGTGCCAGCAGGGCCGGGACAGTAAATCAGCCCCAGCATTTT.